This T cell receptor (beta chain) comes out of a study of cytomegalovirus exposure and HLA in healthy donors. On the study more broadly: Early released data had tens of millions of unique TCRs, all coming from HLA-typed donors. Study findings and constraints: Later work found most CMV-associated TCR beta chains apparently HLA-restricted. Researchers reported that a few CMV-associated chains were confirmed in vitro as CMV antigen-specific.

On this clone itself: Its antigen is not identified.

V lost 3 bases to trimming and J lost 4 bases, with 15 bases between them. The CDR3 length is 15 residues. CDR1 is SEHNR and CDR2 is FQNEAQ in the germline V gene (reference sequence). PCR involved 60 Vbeta and 13 Jbeta primers. Repertoires were generated with immunoSEQ multiplex PCR, while TCRdb's copy carries only in-frame clones and drops some. The sample lists 80,000 to 95,000 clones, more than 80% seen once, with approximately 1.9% in the top ten. The rearrangement uses TRBV7-9 and TRBJ1-2; tentatively, D is TRBD1 (6 bases). The receptor was isolated from a woman aged 25 to 39 in good health and CMV-seronegative. The sample consisted of PBMCs. Here the CDR3 DNA reads TGTGCCAGCAGCTTGGATGGACAGCGGGGCTATGGCTACACCTTC. This translates into CASSLDGQRGYGYTF.